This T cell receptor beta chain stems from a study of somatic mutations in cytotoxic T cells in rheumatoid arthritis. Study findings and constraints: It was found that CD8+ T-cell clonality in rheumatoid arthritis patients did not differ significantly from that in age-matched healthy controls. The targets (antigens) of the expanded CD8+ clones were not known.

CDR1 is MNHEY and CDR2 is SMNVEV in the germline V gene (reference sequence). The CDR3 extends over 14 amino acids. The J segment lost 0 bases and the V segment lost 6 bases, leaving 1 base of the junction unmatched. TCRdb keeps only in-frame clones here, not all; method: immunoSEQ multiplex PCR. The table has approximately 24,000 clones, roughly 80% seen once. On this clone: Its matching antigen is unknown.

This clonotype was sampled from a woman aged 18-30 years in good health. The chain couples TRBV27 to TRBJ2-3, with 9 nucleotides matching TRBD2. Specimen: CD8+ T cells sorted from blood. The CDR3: CASRSGGSTDTQYF. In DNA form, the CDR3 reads TGTGCCAGCAGGAGCGGGGGGAGCACAGATACGCAGTATTTT.